These 32 T cell receptor beta chains originate from one sample sequenced in a study of cytomegalovirus exposure and HLA in healthy donors. PCR employed 60 Vbeta and 13 Jbeta primers. Data came from immunoSEQ multiplex PCR; TCRdb stores just in-frame clones and leaves some out. The data hold 150,000 to 200,000 clones, with about three quarters observed a single time. The material sequenced was PBMCs. Receptor source: a woman in her thirties or forties in good health and CMV-seronegative.

The chain employs TRBV13 and TRBJ2-1, with TRBD1 matching over 7 bases. Germline V CDR1 and CDR2: PRHDT, FYEKMQ (reference sequence). The V gene end was trimmed by 11 bases and the J gene end by 6 bases; junction bases not matched to a gene: 19. This CDR3 spans 16 amino acids. The CDR3 DNA reads TGTGCCTCTCTGGAGGTGGGACAGAGCCTTGGCAATGAGCAGTTCTTC. Its protein product is CASLEVGQSLGNEQFF. The full variable domain, with the rest looked up from reference TRBV13 and TRBJ2-1, is AAGVIQSPRHLIKEKRETATLKCYPIPRHDTVYWYQQGPGQDPQFLISFYEKMQSDKGSIPDRFSAQQFSDYHSELNMSSLELGDSALYFCASLEVGQSLGNEQFFGPGTRLTVL.

CDR3 in amino acids: CASSPTPGQGFGVTFF. DNA of the CDR3: TGTGCCAGCAGCCCGACTCCCGGACAGGGTTTTGGGGTAACGTTCTTC. J is TRBJ2-1 and V is TRBV27, with 8 bases fitting TRBD1. This CDR3 region has 16 residues. Losses at the gene ends were 6 bases for V and 15 bases for J; bases not matched to a gene: 22. Germline values: CDR1 MNHEY, CDR2 SMNVEV (reference sequence).

The chain employs TRBV5-1 and TRBJ2-7, with D possibly being TRBD2 (6 bases). This CDR3 contains 16 residues. Trimming shortened V by 3 bases and J by 4 bases, and 20 bases separated the two germline ends. Germline CDR1 is SGHRS and CDR2 is YFSETQ. The CDR3 loop is CASSSNPPGGVYEQYF. In DNA form, the CDR3 reads TGCGCCAGCAGCTCCAATCCACCCGGGGGAGTTTACGAGCAGTACTTC.

This clone was seen a handful of times. This chain uses TRBV7-3 with TRBJ1-2, with 9 positions matching TRBD1. V was clipped by 5 bases and J by 8 bases; unmatched bases: 9. The CDR3 is 14 residues long. The germline V gene encodes CDR1 SGHTA and CDR2 FQGTGA. CDR3 loop: CASSPQAGTGGYTF. In DNA form, the CDR3 reads TGTGCCAGCAGCCCCCAAGCAGGGACAGGGGGCTACACCTTC.

This chain's CDR3 is CASSSGPPGDEQFF. CDR3 DNA sequence: TGTGCCAGTAGTTCCGGGCCCCCGGGGGATGAGCAGTTCTTC. The chain carries TRBV19 and TRBJ2-1, with D possibly being TRBD2 (6 bases). From germline, CDR1 is LNHDA and CDR2 SQIVND (reference sequence). Between the trimmed V and J ends, which lost 5 bases and 8 bases, there was a span of 16 bases. The CDR3 contains 14 residues.

This chain links TRBV29-1 with TRBJ1-4, with TRBD1 matching over 8 bases. With V trimmed by 5 bases and J by 5 bases, 4 bases remained unmatched. In germline, CDR1 is SQVTM, CDR2 ANQGSEA. The CDR3 is 13 amino acids. CDR3 loop: CSVFGQGNEKLFF. DNA of the CDR3: TGCAGCGTTTTCGGACAGGGCAATGAAAAACTGTTTTTT.

This sequence joins TRBV27 and TRBJ1-2; 9 nucleotides agree with TRBD1. Germline V CDR1 and CDR2: MNHEY, SMNVEV (reference sequence). Unmatched junction bases numbered 3, after V lost 2 bases and J lost 2 bases. The CDR3 consists of 15 residues. DNA of the CDR3: TGTGCCAGCAGTTTAGCCGGGACAGGGAACTATGGCTACACCTTC. Translating it yields CASSLAGTGNYGYTF.

This chain connects TRBV2 to TRBJ1-1, with D hard to call. Germline CDR1 is SNHLY and CDR2 is FYNNEI. The CDR3 runs 13 residues. Trimming removed 6 bases from V and 4 bases from J, with 12 bases in between. Here the CDR3 DNA reads TGTGCCAGCAGAAACGGCCCGGGCACTGAAGCTTTCTTT. Amino acid sequence: CASRNGPGTEAFF.

V gene TRBV28 combines with J gene TRBJ1-1; D not certain. Germline values: CDR1 MDHEN, CDR2 SYDVKM. The CDR3 loop spans 12 amino acids. The V end was cut by 2 bases, the J end by 6 bases, with 7 bases between. Here the CDR3 reads CASSLIVSEAFF. CDR3 DNA: TGTGCCAGCAGTTTAATTGTATCTGAAGCTTTCTTT.

The rearrangement links TRBV2 to TRBJ1-1; D is perhaps TRBD1 (5 bases). The germline V gene encodes CDR1 SNHLY and CDR2 FYNNEI. This CDR3 spans 15 amino acids. Between the trimmed V and J ends, which lost 5 bases and 1 base, there was a span of 14 bases. In DNA, the CDR3 is TGTGCCAGCAGTTTCGGGGGGGATCCGAACACTGAAGCTTTCTTT. Its translation is CASSFGGDPNTEAFF.

This clone was seen more than once but under ten times. V usage is TRBV29-1 and J usage is TRBJ2-7, with TRBD2 matching 7 bases. CDR3 length: 13 residues. V dropped 6 bases and J dropped 2; count of bases not matched to a gene: 7. Germline V CDR1 and CDR2: SQVTM, ANQGSEA. The DNA for the CDR3 is TGCAGCGTATCCCCGGGACTACCCTACGAGCAGTACTTC. Translation: CSVSPGLPYEQYF.

The table lists this clone with a few counts. This sequence joins TRBV7-3 and TRBJ2-3, with TRBD2 matching over 9 bases. CDR1 and CDR2 from the germline V gene are SGHTA and FQGTGA. The ends lost 0 bases at V and 6 bases at J; junction bases unmatched: 7. This CDR3 contains 16 residues. CDR3 protein: CASSLTASGVQDTQYF. CDR3 nucleotide sequence: TGTGCCAGCAGCTTAACGGCTAGCGGGGTTCAGGATACGCAGTATTTT.

For this clone: Additional DNA sequences in this sample encode the identical CDR3. The CDR3, as DNA: TGCGCCAGCAGCTTGGGAGCCGAGGAGACCCAGTACTTC. Protein product: CASSLGAEETQYF. This chain uses TRBV5-1 with TRBJ2-5, with unresolved D. This CDR3 has 13 amino acids. Trimming left V 0 bases short and J 5 bases short, with 8 bases between. Germline CDR1 SGHRS, CDR2 YFSETQ.

V usage is TRBV23-1 and J usage is TRBJ2-3; possible D gene TRBD1, 5 bases. TRBV23-1 is placed among ORFs of uncertain function. Trimming removed 2 bases from V and 9 bases from J, with 12 bases in between. CDR3 length: 13 amino acids. The CDR3 nucleotides are TGCGCCAGCAGTCAACCATCCAAGGGGACGCAGTATTTT. Its translation: CASSQPSKGTQYF.

The V and J genes are TRBV29-1 and TRBJ1-2; the D is unclear. Trimming shortened V by 5 bases and J by 2 bases, and 9 bases separated the two germline ends. CDR1 is SQVTM, CDR2 ANQGSEA, per germline. The CDR3 spans 12 residues. CDR3 loop: CSVWALNYGYTF. The CDR3 nucleotides are TGCAGCGTTTGGGCCCTGAACTATGGCTACACCTTC.

The chain joins TRBV25-1 to TRBJ1-4, with D possibly matching TRBD1 (6 bases). The germline V and J ends were trimmed by 1 base and 8 bases, with 17 bases remaining between them. The CDR3 has 16 amino acids. Germline values: CDR1 MGHDK, CDR2 SYGVNS. The chain's CDR3 is CASSESRGAFSEKLFF. For the CDR3, the DNA is TGTGCCAGCAGTGAATCCAGGGGCGCGTTTTCGGAAAAACTGTTTTTT. Looking up the rest from reference TRBV25-1 and TRBJ1-4 gives the full variable domain: EADIYQTPRYLVIGTGKKITLECSQTMGHDKMYWYQQDPGMELHLIHYSYGVNSTEKGDLSSESTVSRIRTEHFPLTLESARPSHTSQYLCASSESRGAFSEKLFFGSGTQLSVL.

J is TRBJ2-7 and V is TRBV5-1; 9 bases match TRBD2. The CDR3 is 19 residues long. The germline gives CDR1 SGHRS, CDR2 YFSETQ. The ends lost 2 bases at V and 5 bases at J; junction bases unmatched: 20. CDR3 residues: CASSFAGGPGAGALHEQYF. As DNA, the CDR3 is TGCGCCAGCAGCTTCGCGGGGGGGCCGGGGGCAGGGGCTTTGCACGAGCAGTACTTC.

The J gene is TRBJ1-1, the V gene TRBV5-1; no clear D. The CDR3 length is 16 residues. Trimming removed 2 bases from V and 4 bases from J, with 18 bases in between. Per germline, CDR1 SGHRS and CDR2 YFSETQ. The CDR3 region has the DNA TGCGCCAGCAGCTTTCTGACATCCTTCTCCGGCACTGAAGCTTTCTTT. Protein product: CASSFLTSFSGTEAFF.

The V gene is TRBV28, the J gene TRBJ2-5; maybe TRBD1 (6 bases). The germline V gene encodes CDR1 MDHEN and CDR2 SYDVKM. Trimming pared 3 bases from V and 5 bases from J, leaving 16 bases between. The CDR3 extends over 15 amino acids. CDR3 bases: TGTGCCAGCAGTTTCAGGGGTGGTGGGAAGGAGACCCAGTACTTC. Its translation is CASSFRGGGKETQYF.

This clone was observed a few times. V and J are TRBV6-1 and TRBJ1-1; D is unclear. Per the germline V gene, CDR1 is MNHNS and CDR2 is SASEGT. V was trimmed by 4 bases and J by 11 bases, leaving 5 bases between them. The CDR3 contains 9 residues. CDR3: CASSVYAFF. CDR3 sequence (DNA): TGTGCCAGCAGTGTGTATGCTTTCTTT.

In nucleotides, the CDR3 is TGTGCCAGCGGAGACAGGACCGGATTGAGGGAGCAGTACTTC. This sequence encodes CASGDRTGLREQYF. The chain couples TRBV2 to TRBJ2-7; D may be TRBD1 (6 bases). The CDR3 covers 14 residues. V lost 8 bases and J lost 7, with 21 bases in between. Germline CDR1 is SNHLY and CDR2 is FYNNEI.

The J gene is TRBJ2-2, the V gene TRBV5-1; no definite D call. CDR3 length: 14 residues. The germline CDR1 and CDR2 sequences are SGHRS and YFSETQ. V lost 0 bases and J 5 bases, leaving 8 bases between the germline ends. CDR3 nucleotide sequence: TGCGCCAGCAGCTTGGGGCCCAGTACCGGGGAGCTGTTTTTT. Its protein is CASSLGPSTGELFF. The whole variable domain, remainder taken from reference TRBV5-1 and TRBJ2-2, is KAGVTQTPRYLIKTRGQQVTLSCSPISGHRSVSWYQQTPGQGLQFLFEYFSETQRNKGNFPGRFSGRQFSNSRSEMNVSTLELGDSALYLCASSLGPSTGELFFGEGSRLTVL.

The rearrangement uses TRBV6-1 and TRBJ1-2, with 7 nucleotides matching TRBD1. Germline CDR1 MNHNS, CDR2 SASEGT. The CDR3 loop spans 14 amino acids. Germline trimming cut 6 bases from V and 3 bases from J; bases unmatched to any gene: 7. This CDR3 reads CASRRDRVDYGYTF. The CDR3 DNA reads TGTGCCAGCAGACGCGACAGGGTTGACTATGGCTACACCTTC.

The chain joins TRBV6-1 to TRBJ2-1; D may be TRBD2 (6 bases). Germline loops: CDR1 MNHNS, CDR2 SASEGT. The length of the CDR3 is 18 residues. The ends were cut back, 3 bases at V and 7 bases at J, with 25 bases in the middle. CDR3 region: CASSDRTRASGVRNEQFF. The CDR3 DNA follows: TGTGCCAGCAGTGATAGGACAAGGGCGTCGGGGGTGCGTAATGAGCAGTTCTTC.

V usage is TRBV4-1 and J usage is TRBJ1-2; TRBD1 might be the D (5 bases). Between the trimmed V and J ends, which lost 2 bases and 2 bases, there was a span of 9 bases. CDR1 and CDR2 (germline): MGHRA, YSYEKL. This CDR3 has 14 residues. DNA of the CDR3: TGCGCCAGCAGCCAATCCCCAGGGAACTATGGCTACACCTTC. It is translated as CASSQSPGNYGYTF.

This chain links TRBV19 with TRBJ2-2; 10 bases are a match to TRBD1. The germline gives CDR1 LNHDA, CDR2 SQIVND (reference sequence). The CDR3 has 14 residues. V trimming: 5 bases; J trimming: 4 bases; junction bases outside the gene matches: 1. The CDR3 sequence is CASSRTGGTGELFF. The CDR3 DNA follows: TGTGCCAGTAGTCGGACAGGGGGCACCGGGGAGCTGTTTTTT.

This clone was found a few times. This rearrangement joins TRBV18 to TRBJ1-3; the match to TRBD1 covers 7 bases. The CDR3 extends over 17 amino acids. Per the germline V gene, CDR1 is KGHSH and CDR2 is LQKENI. Losses at the gene ends were 1 base for V and 0 bases for J; bases not matched to a gene: 6. In DNA form, the CDR3 reads TGTGCCAGCTCACCACGCCAGGGGGGTCCCTCTGGAAACACCATATATTTT. Translated: CASSPRQGGPSGNTIYF.

V and J are TRBV5-1 and TRBJ2-5; D is undetermined. The J call may be mistaken, given a closer DNA end match to TRBJ2-7. The CDR3 is 13 residues long. Germline CDR1 and CDR2: SGHRS and YFSETQ. The CDR3 region has the DNA TGCGCGTCCCGGCAGGCGAGCTCCTACGAGCAGTACTTC. It is translated as CASRQASSYEQYF.

V is TRBV7-8 and J is TRBJ1-3; D ambiguous. The CDR3 loop spans 14 amino acids. The V and J ends lost 3 bases and 0 bases respectively, with 6 bases between them. The germline V gene encodes CDR1 SGHVS and CDR2 FQNEAQ. CDR3 sequence: CASSLQYSGNTIYF. The DNA for the CDR3 is TGTGCCAGCAGCTTGCAGTACTCTGGAAACACCATATATTTT.

This chain links TRBV5-1 with TRBJ1-4; 7 bases line up with TRBD1. The CDR3 is made up of 16 amino acids. V shed 4 bases and J 8 bases; nucleotides not matched to a gene: 14. Germline loops: CDR1 SGHRS, CDR2 YFSETQ. The CDR3 reads CASSPDFRNRGEKLFF. CDR3 bases: TGCGCCAGCAGCCCAGACTTTAGAAACAGGGGCGAAAAACTGTTTTTT.

This chain connects TRBV4-2 to TRBJ2-1; possibly TRBD1 for D (6 bases). Between the trimmed V and J ends, which lost 4 bases and 1 base, there was a span of 17 bases. CDR1 is LGHNA, CDR2 YNFKEQ, per germline. The CDR3 is 17 residues long. The CDR3 sequence is CASSLRTASSSYNEQFF. In DNA, the CDR3 is TGTGCCAGCAGCCTCAGGACAGCCAGCAGTTCCTACAATGAGCAGTTCTTC.

V and J are TRBV5-1 and TRBJ2-1; 9 bases line up with TRBD2. Germline V gene lookup returns CDR1 SGHRS and CDR2 YFSETQ. With 5 bases clipped from V and 8 bases from J, the junction kept 8 bases outside the gene matches. This CDR3 is built from 14 residues. CDR3 in amino acids: CASREGTSRDEQFF. CDR3 coding DNA: TGCGCCAGCAGGGAAGGGACTAGCAGGGATGAGCAGTTCTTC.